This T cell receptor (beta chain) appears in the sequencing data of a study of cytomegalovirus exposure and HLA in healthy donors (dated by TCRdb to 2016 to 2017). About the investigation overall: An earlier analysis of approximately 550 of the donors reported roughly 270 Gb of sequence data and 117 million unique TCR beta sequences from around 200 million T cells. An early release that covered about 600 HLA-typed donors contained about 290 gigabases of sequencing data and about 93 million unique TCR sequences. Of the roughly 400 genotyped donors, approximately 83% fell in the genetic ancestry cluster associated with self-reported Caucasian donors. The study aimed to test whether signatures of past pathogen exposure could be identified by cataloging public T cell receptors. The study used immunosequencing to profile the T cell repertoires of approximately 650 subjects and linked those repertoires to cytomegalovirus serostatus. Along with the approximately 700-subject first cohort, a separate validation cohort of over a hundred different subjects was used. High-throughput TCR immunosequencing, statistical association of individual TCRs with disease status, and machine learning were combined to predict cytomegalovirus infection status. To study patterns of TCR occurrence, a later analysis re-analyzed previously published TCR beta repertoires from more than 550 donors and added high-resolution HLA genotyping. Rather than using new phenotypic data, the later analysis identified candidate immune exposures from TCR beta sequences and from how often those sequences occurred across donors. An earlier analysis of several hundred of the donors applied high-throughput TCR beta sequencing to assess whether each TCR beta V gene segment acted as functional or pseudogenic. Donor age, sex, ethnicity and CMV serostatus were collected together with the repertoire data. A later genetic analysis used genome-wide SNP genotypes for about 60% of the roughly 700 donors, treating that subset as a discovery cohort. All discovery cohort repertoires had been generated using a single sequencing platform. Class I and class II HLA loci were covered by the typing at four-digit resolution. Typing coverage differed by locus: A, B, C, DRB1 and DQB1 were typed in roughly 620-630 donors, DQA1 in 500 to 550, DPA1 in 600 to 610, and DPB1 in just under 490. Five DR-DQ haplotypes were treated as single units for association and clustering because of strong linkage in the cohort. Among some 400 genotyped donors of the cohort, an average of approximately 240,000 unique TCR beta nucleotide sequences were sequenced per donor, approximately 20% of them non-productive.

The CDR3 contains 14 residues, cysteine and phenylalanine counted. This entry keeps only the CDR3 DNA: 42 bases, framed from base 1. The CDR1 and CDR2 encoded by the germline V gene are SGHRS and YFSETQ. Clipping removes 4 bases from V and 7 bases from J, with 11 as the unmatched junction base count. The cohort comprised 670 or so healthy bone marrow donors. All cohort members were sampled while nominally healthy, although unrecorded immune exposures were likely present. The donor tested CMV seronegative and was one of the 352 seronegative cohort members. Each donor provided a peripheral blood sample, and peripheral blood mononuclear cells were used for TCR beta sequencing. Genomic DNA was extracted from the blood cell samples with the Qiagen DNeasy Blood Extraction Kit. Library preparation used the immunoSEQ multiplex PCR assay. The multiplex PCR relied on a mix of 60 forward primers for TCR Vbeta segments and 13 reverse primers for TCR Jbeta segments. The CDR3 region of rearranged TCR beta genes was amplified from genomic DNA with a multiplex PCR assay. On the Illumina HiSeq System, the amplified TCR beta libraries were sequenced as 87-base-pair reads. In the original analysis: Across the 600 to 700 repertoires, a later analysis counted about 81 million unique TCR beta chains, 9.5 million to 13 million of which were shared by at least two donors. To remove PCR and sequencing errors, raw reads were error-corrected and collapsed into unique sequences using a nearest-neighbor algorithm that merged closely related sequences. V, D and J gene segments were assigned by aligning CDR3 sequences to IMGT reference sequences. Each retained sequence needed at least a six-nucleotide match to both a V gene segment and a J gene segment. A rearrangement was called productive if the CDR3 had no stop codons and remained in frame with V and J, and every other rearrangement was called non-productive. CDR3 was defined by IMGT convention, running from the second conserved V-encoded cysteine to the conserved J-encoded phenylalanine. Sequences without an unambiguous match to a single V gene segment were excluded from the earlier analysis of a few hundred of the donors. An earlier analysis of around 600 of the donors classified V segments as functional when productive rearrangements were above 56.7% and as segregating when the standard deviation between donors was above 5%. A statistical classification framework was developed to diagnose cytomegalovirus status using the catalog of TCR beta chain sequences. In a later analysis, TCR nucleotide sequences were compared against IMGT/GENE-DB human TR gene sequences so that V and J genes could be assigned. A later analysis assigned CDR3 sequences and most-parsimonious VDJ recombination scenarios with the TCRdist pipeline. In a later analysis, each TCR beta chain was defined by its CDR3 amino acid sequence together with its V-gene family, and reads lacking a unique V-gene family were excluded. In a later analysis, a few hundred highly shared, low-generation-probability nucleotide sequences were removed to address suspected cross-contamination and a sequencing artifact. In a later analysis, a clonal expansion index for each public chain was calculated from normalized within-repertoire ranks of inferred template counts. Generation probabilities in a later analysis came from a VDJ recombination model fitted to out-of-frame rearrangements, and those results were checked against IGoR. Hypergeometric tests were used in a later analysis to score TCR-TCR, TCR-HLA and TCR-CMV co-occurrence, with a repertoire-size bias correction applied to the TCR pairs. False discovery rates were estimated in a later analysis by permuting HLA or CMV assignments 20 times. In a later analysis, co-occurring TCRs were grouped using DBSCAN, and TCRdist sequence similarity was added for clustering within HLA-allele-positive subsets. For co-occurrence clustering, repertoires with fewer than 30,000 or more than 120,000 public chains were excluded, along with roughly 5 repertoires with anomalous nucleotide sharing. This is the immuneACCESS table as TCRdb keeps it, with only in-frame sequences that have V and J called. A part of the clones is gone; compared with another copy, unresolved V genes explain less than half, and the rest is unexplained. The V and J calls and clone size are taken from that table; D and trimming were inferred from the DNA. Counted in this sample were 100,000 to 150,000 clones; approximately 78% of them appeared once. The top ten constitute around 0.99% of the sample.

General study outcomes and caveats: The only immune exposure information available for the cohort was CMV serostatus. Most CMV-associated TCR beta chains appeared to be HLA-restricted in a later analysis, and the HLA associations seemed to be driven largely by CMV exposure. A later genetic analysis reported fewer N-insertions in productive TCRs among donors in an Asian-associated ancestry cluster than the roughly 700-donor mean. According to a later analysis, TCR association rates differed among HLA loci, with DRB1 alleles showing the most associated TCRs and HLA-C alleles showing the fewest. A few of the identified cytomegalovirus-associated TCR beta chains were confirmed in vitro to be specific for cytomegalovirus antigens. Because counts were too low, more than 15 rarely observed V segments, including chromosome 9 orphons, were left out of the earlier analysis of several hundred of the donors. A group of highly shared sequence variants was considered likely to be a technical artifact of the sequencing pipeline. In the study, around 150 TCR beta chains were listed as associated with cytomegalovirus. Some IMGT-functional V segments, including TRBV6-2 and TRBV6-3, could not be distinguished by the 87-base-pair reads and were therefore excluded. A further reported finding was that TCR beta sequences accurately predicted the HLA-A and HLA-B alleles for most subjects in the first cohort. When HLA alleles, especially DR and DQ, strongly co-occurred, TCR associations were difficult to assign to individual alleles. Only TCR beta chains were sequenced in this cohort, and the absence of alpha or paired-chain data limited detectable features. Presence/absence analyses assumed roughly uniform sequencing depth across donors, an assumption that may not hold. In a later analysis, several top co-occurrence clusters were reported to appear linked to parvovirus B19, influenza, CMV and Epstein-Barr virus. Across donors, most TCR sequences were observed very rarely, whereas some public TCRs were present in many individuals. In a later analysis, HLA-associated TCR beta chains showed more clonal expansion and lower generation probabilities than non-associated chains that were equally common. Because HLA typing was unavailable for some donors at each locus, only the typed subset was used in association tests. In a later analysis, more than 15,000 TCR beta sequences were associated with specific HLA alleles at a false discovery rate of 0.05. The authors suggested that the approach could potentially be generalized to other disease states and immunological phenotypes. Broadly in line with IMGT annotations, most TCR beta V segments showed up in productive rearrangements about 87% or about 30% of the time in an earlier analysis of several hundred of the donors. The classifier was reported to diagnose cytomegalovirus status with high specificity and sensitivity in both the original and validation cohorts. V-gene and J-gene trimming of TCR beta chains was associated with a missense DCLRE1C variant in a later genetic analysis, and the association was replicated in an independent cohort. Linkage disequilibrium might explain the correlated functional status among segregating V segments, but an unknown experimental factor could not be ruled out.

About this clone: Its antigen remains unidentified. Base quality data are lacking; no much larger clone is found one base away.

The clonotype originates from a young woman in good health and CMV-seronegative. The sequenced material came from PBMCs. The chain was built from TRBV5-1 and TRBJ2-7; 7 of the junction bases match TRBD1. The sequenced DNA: TGCGCCAGCAGCCCAAACAGGGGCTGGGGGGAGCAGTACTTC. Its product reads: CASSPNRGWGEQYF.